These T cell receptor beta chains were read from a single sample in a study of identical twins. In TCRdb, the 5' RACE reads were re-called with MiXCR into one record per CDR3 protein. Of approximately 590,000 distinct CDR3 sequences in the sample, 7.5% to 10% were seen once. This same sample was also part of a study on yellow fever vaccine responses in identical twins.

Sequences were obtained from PBMCs. The receptors stem from a woman under 30 in good health. Each CDR3 is given with its conserved first and last residue. The order of the fields is D gene, V gene, clone size, J gene, CDR3 DNA, CDR3 protein. D genes are given only for firm matches. Where a row states a size, it is once, few, many or the class of an expanded clone; other rows omit it.

.	TRBV28	few	TRBJ1-6	TGTGCCAGCAGTTTCTATAATTCACCCCTCCACTTT	CASSFYNSPLHF
.	TRBV2	.	TRBJ2-2	TGTGCCAGCAAGTACACCGGGGAGCTGTTTTTT	CASKYTGELFF
.	TRBV4-3	few	TRBJ1-5	TGCGCCAGCAGCCAAGAGGGCCGGACGGGAGAGAATCAGCCCCAGCATTTT	CASSQEGRTGENQPQHF
TRBD2	TRBV4-1	many	TRBJ2-7	TGCGCCAGCAGCCAAGATAGTTGGGGACTAGCTTACGAGCAGTACTTC	CASSQDSWGLAYEQYF
.	TRBV6-1	few	TRBJ1-2	TGTGCCAGCACTCTGCCGGGTCCCTACACCTTC	CASTLPGPYTF
.	TRBV7-2	many	TRBJ1-5	TGTGCCAGCAGCTCTCCAACAGGGAAAGGAGCGAATCAGCCCCAGCATTTT	CASSSPTGKGANQPQHF
.	TRBV10-3	many	TRBJ2-2	TGTGCCATCAGGAGTGATTGGAACACCGGGGAGCTGTTTTTT	CAIRSDWNTGELFF
.	TRBV10-1	many	TRBJ2-2	TGCGCCAGCAGAGCCGGTAACACCGGGGAGCTGTTTTTT	CASRAGNTGELFF
.	TRBV6-5	few	TRBJ2-5	TGTGCCAGCAGTTTATTGGGGGGGCGGGAGACCCAGTACTTC	CASSLLGGRETQYF
TRBD1	TRBV6-1	many	TRBJ2-7	TGTGCCAGCGGACAGGGGGTCGTGTCTGGGTACGAGCAGTACTTC	CASGQGVVSGYEQYF
.	TRBV6-2/TRBV6-3	many	TRBJ2-7	TGTGCCAGCAGAGCTCCACAGGGAAAGCCGCACTACGAGCAGTACTTC	CASRAPQGKPHYEQYF
TRBD2	TRBV20-1	.	TRBJ2-1	TGCAGTGCAAAGGCCGGGACTAGTTACAATGAGCAGTTCTTC	CSAKAGTSYNEQFF
.	TRBV2	.	TRBJ2-7	TGTGCCAGCACCCCCCGGGACATTGCCTACGAGCAGTACTTC	CASTPRDIAYEQYF
TRBD2	TRBV30	.	TRBJ2-1	TGTGCCTGGAGTGTAGGTGACGGGGGGGCCACTGAGCAGTTCTTC	CAWSVGDGGATEQFF
TRBD2	TRBV27	.	TRBJ2-3	TGTGCCAGCAGTTTACTAGCGGAGGGGTTCACAGATACGCAGTATTTT	CASSLLAEGFTDTQYF
.	TRBV7-3	.	TRBJ2-3	TGTGCCAGCAGCTTAGGGTCGGCTATCACAGATACGCAGTATTTT	CASSLGSAITDTQYF
.	TRBV10-1	many	TRBJ2-5	TGCGCCAGCAGTGAGTCTATATGGGAAGAGACCCAGTACTTC	CASSESIWEETQYF
TRBD2	TRBV4-3	many	TRBJ2-3	TGCGCCAGCAGCCAAGATTCGGGGACTAGCATTTATACAGATACGCAGTATTTT	CASSQDSGTSIYTDTQYF
.	TRBV7-9	.	TRBJ1-6	TGTGCCAGCGGACGTCAGACGGATAATTCACCCCTCCACTTT	CASGRQTDNSPLHF
TRBD1	TRBV11-2	.	TRBJ2-1	TGTGCCAGCAGCTTAGCACAGGGGGAGAAGGGTGAGCAGTTCTTC	CASSLAQGEKGEQFF
TRBD1	TRBV15	many	TRBJ2-3	TGTGCCACCAGACGTGACAGGGCCGCAGATACGCAGTATTTT	CATRRDRAADTQYF
.	TRBV4-3	.	TRBJ1-2	TGCGCCAGCAGCCAAGAGCATCGATATGGCTACACCTTC	CASSQEHRYGYTF
.	TRBV5-1	many	TRBJ2-3	TGCGCCAGCGGGCCCGGGCGCACAGATACGCAGTATTTT	CASGPGRTDTQYF
.	TRBV7-9	few	TRBJ2-3	TGTGCCAGCAGCTTAGGACTTTACAGCACAGATACGCAGTATTTT	CASSLGLYSTDTQYF
.	TRBV4-3	many	TRBJ2-2	TGCGCCAGCAGCCAAGGGCGGGGCTCTCTAGCCCCCCCCGGGGAGCTGTTTTTT	CASSQGRGSLAPPGELFF
.	TRBV12-3/TRBV12-4	few	TRBJ2-3	TGTGCCAGCAGTTTAGGGGGAACAAAGAGCACAGATACGCAGTATTTT	CASSLGGTKSTDTQYF
.	TRBV24-1	.	TRBJ2-1	TGTGCCACCAGTCCTTTAGGGAGCAATGAGCAGTTCTTC	CATSPLGSNEQFF
TRBD2	TRBV7-3	.	TRBJ2-1	TGTGCCAGCAGCTTAATAAGGCGGGGGGGCCTAAATGAGCAGTTCTTC	CASSLIRRGGLNEQFF
.	TRBV11-2	many	TRBJ2-4	TGTGCCAGCAGCTCGCAGAGATCGACCAAAAACATTCAGTACTTC	CASSSQRSTKNIQYF
TRBD2	TRBV28	many	TRBJ2-7	TGTGCCAGCAGGAGACTAGCGGCGAGCTCCTACGAGCAGTACTTC	CASRRLAASSYEQYF
TRBD2	TRBV11-2	few	TRBJ2-7	TGTGCCAGCAGCGCCCCCGGGACTAGCGGGGGTCTCTCCTACGAGCAGTACTTC	CASSAPGTSGGLSYEQYF
.	TRBV2	.	TRBJ2-6	TGTGCCAGCAGTAGGACTTTCTCTGGGGCCAACGTCCTGACTTTC	CASSRTFSGANVLTF
TRBD1	TRBV28	.	TRBJ2-3	TGTGCCAGCAGCCTCCGTCCCGGGACAGGGGGTTGGTCGGATACGCAGTATTTT	CASSLRPGTGGWSDTQYF
TRBD2	TRBV11-2	few	TRBJ2-2	TGTGCCAGCAGCTCCGCAACTAGCGGGGGGGCCCCCACCGGGGAGCTGTTTTTT	CASSSATSGGAPTGELFF
TRBD1	TRBV20-1	.	TRBJ1-1	TGCAGTGCACCAACAGGGGTGAACACTGAAGCTTTCTTT	CSAPTGVNTEAFF
TRBD2	TRBV29-1	few	TRBJ2-7	TGCAGCGTAAGAGCGGGAGAGAACTACGAGCAGTACTTC	CSVRAGENYEQYF
TRBD1	TRBV7-6	.	TRBJ1-1	TGTGCCAGCAGCCAGCAGGACAGGCTCACTGAAGCTTTCTTT	CASSQQDRLTEAFF
.	TRBV3-1	few	TRBJ1-1	TGTGCCAGCAGCCCCGACTTGGGGAGGAACACTGAAGCTTTCTTT	CASSPDLGRNTEAFF
.	TRBV20-1	many	TRBJ2-2	TGCAGTGGCACCCCATCGGATCCGAACACCGGGGAGCTGTTTTTT	CSGTPSDPNTGELFF
TRBD1	TRBV7-7	.	TRBJ2-1	TGTGCTAGCAGCTTAGAGTGGACAGGGCGGAATGAGCAGTTCTTC	CASSLEWTGRNEQFF
.	TRBV12-3/TRBV12-4	few	TRBJ1-5	TGTGCCAGCGCCCGAGGGGGGGGCGATGGCAATCAGCCCCAGCATTTT	CASARGGGDGNQPQHF
TRBD1	TRBV9	.	TRBJ2-2	TGTGCCAGCAGCTTAGGACAGGGGTTTAACACCGGGGAGCTGTTTTTT	CASSLGQGFNTGELFF
TRBD1	TRBV6-2/TRBV6-3	few	TRBJ2-4	TGTGCCAGCTCGGACAGGGGAAACATTCAGTACTTC	CASSDRGNIQYF
.	TRBV6-2/TRBV6-3	many	TRBJ2-2	TGTGCCAGCAGTAGTGGACAAGCCACCGGGGAGCTGTTTTTT	CASSSGQATGELFF
.	TRBV5-8	many	TRBJ2-3	TGTGCCAGCAGCCGGAGGGTTTTGACAGACCGCACAGATACGCAGTATTTT	CASSRRVLTDRTDTQYF
.	TRBV6-1	.	TRBJ2-7	TGTGCCAGCACGGGACAAAAGTCCTACGAGCAGTACTTC	CASTGQKSYEQYF
TRBD1	TRBV5-1	many	TRBJ1-2	TGCGCCAGCAGCTTGGGCAGGGACAGGAGTTATGGCTACACCTTC	CASSLGRDRSYGYTF
TRBD1	TRBV7-9	few	TRBJ2-7	TGTGCCAGCAGCCCGCCGACAGGGAATACCTACGAGCAGTACTTC	CASSPPTGNTYEQYF
.	TRBV5-1	many	TRBJ2-7	TGCGCCAGCAGCTTGGGGACCGTACCCTACGAGCAGTACTTC	CASSLGTVPYEQYF
TRBD2	TRBV4-3	few	TRBJ2-1	TGCGCCAGCAGCCAAGACCGAGCGGGAGGTTCTAATGAGCAGTTCTTC	CASSQDRAGGSNEQFF
.	TRBV18	.	TRBJ2-7	TGTGCCAGCTCGACCGACGGAATACCCTACGAGCAGTACTTC	CASSTDGIPYEQYF